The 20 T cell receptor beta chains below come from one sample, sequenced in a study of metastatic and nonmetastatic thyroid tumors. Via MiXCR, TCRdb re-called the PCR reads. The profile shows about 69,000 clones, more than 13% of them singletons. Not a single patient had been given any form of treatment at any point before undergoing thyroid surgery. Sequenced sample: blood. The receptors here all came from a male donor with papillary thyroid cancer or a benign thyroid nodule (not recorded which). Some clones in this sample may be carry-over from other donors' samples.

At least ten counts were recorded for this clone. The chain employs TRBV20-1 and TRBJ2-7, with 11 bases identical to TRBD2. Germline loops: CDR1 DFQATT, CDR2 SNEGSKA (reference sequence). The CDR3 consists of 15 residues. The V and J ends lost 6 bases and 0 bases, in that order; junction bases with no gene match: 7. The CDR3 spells CSAVVAGGPSYEQYF. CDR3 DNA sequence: TGCAGTGCCGTCGTAGCGGGAGGGCCCTCCTACGAGCAGTACTTC.

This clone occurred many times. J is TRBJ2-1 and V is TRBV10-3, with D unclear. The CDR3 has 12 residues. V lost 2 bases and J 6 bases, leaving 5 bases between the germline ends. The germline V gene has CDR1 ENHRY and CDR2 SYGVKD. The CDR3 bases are TGTGCCATCAGTGAGGGTATCAATGAGCAGTTCTTC. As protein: CAISEGINEQFF.

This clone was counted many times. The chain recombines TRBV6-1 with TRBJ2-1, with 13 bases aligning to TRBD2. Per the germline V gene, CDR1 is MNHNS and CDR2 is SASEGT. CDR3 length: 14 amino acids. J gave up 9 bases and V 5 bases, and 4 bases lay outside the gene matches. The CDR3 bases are TGTGCCAGCAGTCCTGGACTAGCGGGAGTTGAGCAGTTCTTC. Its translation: CASSPGLAGVEQFF.

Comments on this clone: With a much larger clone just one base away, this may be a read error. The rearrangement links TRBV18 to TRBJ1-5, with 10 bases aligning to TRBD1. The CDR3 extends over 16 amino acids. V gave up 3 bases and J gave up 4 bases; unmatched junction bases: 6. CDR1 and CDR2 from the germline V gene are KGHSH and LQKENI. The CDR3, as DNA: TGTGCCAGCTCACCCAGACAGGGGGCGGGGAATCAGCCCCAGCATTTT. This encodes CASSPRQGAGNQPQHF.

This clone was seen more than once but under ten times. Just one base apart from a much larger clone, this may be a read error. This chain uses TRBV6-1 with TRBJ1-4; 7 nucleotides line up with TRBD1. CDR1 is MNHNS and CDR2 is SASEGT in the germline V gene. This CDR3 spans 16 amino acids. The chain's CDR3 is CSSSPKLQGRNEKLFF. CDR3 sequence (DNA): TGTTCCAGCAGCCCGAAACTACAGGGGCGAAATGAAAAACTGTTTTTT.

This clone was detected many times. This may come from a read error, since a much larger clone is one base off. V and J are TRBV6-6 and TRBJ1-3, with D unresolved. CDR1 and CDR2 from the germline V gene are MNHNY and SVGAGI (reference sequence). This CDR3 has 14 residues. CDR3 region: CASSYLRSGSTIYF. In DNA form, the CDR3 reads TGTGCCAGCAGTTATTTGAGAAGTGGAAGCACCATATATTTT.

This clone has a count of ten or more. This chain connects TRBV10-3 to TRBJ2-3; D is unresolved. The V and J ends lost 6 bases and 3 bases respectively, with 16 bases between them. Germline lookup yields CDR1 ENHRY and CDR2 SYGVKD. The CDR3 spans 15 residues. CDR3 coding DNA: TGTGCCATCAGGGAGCAAGTAACGGAGACAGATACGCAGTATTTT. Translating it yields CAIREQVTETDTQYF.

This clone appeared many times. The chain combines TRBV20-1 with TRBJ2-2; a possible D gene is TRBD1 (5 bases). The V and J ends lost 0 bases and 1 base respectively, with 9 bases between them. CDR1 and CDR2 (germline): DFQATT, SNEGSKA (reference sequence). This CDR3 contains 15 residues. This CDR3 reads CSARESRGNTGELFF. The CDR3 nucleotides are TGCAGTGCTAGAGAATCTAGGGGGAACACCGGGGAGCTGTTTTTT.

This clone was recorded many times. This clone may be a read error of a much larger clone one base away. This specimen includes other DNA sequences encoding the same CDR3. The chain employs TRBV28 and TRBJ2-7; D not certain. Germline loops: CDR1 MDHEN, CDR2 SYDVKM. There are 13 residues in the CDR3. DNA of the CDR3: TGTGCTAGCAGTAGCCTCGCCTCCTACGAGCAGTACGTC. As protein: CASSSLASYEQYV.

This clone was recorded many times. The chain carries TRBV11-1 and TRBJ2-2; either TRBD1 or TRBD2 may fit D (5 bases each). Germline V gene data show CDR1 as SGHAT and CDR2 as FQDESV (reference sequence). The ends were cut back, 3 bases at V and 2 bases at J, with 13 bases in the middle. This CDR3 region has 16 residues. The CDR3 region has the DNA TGTGCCAGCAGCTTCTTGATAGGGACCAACACCGGGGAGCTGTTTTTT. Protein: CASSFLIGTNTGELFF.

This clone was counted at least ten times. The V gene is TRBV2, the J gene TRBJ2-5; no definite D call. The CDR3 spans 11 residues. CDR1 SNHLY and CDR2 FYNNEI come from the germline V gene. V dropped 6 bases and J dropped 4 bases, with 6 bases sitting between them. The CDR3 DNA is TGTGCCAGCAGCCCAGGAGAGACCCAGTACTTC. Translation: CASSPGETQYF.

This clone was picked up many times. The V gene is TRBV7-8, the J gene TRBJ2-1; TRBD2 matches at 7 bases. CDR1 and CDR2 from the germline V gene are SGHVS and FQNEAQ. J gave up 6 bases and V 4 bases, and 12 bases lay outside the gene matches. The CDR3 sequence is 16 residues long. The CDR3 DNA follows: TGTGCCAGCAGCTGGGAGGGGAGATCTTTGGGCAATGAGCAGTTCTTC. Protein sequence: CASSWEGRSLGNEQFF.

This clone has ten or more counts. The CDR3, as DNA: TGTGCCAGCAGCCCCCCGCCTTCTAGCGGGAGGCCTTACAATGAGCAGTTCTTC. It yields the protein CASSPPPSSGRPYNEQFF. The chain employs TRBV7-3 and TRBJ2-1, with TRBD2 matching over 11 bases. The CDR3 runs to 18 residues. J lost 4 bases, V lost 5 bases, and 13 bases had no gene match. Germline V gene sequence: CDR1 SGHTA, CDR2 FQGTGA.

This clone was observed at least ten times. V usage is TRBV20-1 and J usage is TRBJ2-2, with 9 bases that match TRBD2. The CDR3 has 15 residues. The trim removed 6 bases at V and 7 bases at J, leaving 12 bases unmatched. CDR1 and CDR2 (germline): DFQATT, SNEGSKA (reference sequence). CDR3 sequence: CSAPSGGRGNGELFF. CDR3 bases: TGCAGTGCCCCTAGCGGCGGGAGGGGGAACGGGGAGCTGTTTTTT.

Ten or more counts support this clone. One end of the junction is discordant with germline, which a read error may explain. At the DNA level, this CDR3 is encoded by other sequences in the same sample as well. The CDR3 sequence: CASSQAGTGGKQPQHF. DNA of the CDR3: TGTGCCAGCAGCCAGGCCGGGACAGGGGGCAAGCAGCCCCAGCATTTT. This rearrangement joins TRBV3-1 to TRBJ1-5, with 12 bases identical to TRBD1. CDR3 length: 16 residues. Germline assignment: CDR1 LGHDT and CDR2 YNNKEL (reference sequence).

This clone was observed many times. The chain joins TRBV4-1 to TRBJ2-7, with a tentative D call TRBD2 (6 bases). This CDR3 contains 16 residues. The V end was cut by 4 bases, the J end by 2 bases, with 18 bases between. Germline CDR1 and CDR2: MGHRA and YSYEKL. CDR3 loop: CASSPGLAVNPYEQYF. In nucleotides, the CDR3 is TGCGCCAGCAGCCCCGGTTTAGCGGTAAACCCCTACGAGCAGTACTTC.

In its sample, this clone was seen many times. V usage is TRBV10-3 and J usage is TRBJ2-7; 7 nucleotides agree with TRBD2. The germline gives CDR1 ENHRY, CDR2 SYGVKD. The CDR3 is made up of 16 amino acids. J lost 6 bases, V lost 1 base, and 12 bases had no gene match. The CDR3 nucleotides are TGTGCCATCAGTGAGTGGGCGGGAGAGGGAGGCTCCGAGCAGTACTTC. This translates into CAISEWAGEGGSEQYF.

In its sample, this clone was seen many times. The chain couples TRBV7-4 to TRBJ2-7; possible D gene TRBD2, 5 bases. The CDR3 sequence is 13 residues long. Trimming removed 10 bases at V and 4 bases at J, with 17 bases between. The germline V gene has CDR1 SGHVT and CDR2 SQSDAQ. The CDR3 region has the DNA TGTGCCATTAAAATTGGAGGCAGATACGAGCAGTACTTC. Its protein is CAIKIGGRYEQYF.

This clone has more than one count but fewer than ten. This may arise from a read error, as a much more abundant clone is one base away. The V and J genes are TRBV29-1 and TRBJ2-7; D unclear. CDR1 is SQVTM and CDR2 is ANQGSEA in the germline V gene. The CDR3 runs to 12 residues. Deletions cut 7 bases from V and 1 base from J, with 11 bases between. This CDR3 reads CSAVVASYEQYF. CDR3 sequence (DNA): TGCAGCGCCGTTGTGGCTTCCTACGAGCAGTACTTC.

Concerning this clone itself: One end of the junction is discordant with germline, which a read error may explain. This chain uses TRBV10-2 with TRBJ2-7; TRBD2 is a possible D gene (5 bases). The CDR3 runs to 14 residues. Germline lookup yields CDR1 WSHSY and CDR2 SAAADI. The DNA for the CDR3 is TGCGCCAGCGGTGAGTCGGTGGAGGCTAGCGAGCAGTACTTC. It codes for CASGESVEASEQYF.